This T cell receptor beta chain was retrieved from a study of response to subunit inactivated influenza vaccine. This clonotype was counted once. Antigen: not known. TCRdb processed the RT-PCR reads anew with MiXCR; each CDR3 protein has one entry. Among over 800,000 distinct CDR3 sequences listed, around 20% were seen once. The CDR3 has 14 residues. V shed 6 bases and J 4 bases; nucleotides not matched to a gene: 5. Study-level points and caveats: Few new T cells, the authors suggested, are recruited by each seasonal influenza vaccination.

The chain combines TRBV12-3 or TRBV12-4 with TRBJ1-5; 8 bases agree with TRBD1. This specimen consisted of PBMCs from blood, obtained more than 4 days after vaccination. The receptor was derived from a man aged 50 to 59 who received an inactivated influenza vaccine. CDR3 amino acids: CASRRQGWNQPQHF. The CDR3 DNA sequence: TGTGCCAGCAGACGACAGGGGTGGAATCAGCCCCAGCATTTT.